The next 14 T cell receptor beta chains were all read from a single sample in a study of shared clonotypes between healthy human individuals. Method: immunoSEQ multiplex PCR; TCRdb's copy keeps in-frame clones and lacks some. Of about 2.4 million clones detected, approximately 93% appear once; the ten largest clones hold around 0.37%. Sequencing was done on a sample of naive CD4+ T cells from PBMCs. Subset defined: CD45RA+ positively selected. The receptor source for this set is a man aged 18 to 29 in good health. Some clones in this sample may be carry-over from other donors' samples.

The chain carries TRBV27 and TRBJ2-7; D remains unclear. This CDR3 is 14 amino acids long. CDR1 is MNHEY and CDR2 is SMNVEV in the germline V gene (reference sequence). V lost 3 bases, J lost 7 bases, and 16 bases lay in between. The CDR3 DNA sequence: TGTGCCAGCAGTTTTTCCGTCCAGATTCTGGAGCAGTACTTC. Protein product: CASSFSVQILEQYF.

The chain employs TRBV12-5 and TRBJ2-7; the D is unclear. CDR1 LGHNT and CDR2 FRNRAP come from the germline V gene. The CDR3 totals 13 residues. The V end lost 1 base, the J end lost 7 bases, and 11 bases lay between the germline ends. The CDR3 DNA reads TGTGCTAGTGGTTTGGGCGATTCTGTGGAGCAGTACTTC. This codes for CASGLGDSVEQYF.

The chain uses TRBV5-1 and TRBJ2-2; no reliable D call. V lost 0 bases and J lost 6, with 9 bases in between. Germline V CDR1 and CDR2: SGHRS, YFSETQ. This CDR3 is 14 amino acids long. CDR3 in DNA: TGCGCCAGCAGCTTGGAGGGCCTCGCCGGGGAGCTGTTTTTT. It encodes CASSLEGLAGELFF.

The rearrangement links TRBV6-1 to TRBJ2-3; 11 nucleotides match TRBD2. CDR1 and CDR2 (germline): MNHNS, SASEGT. CDR3 size: 14 residues. J gave up 5 bases and V 6 bases, and 4 bases lay outside the gene matches. CDR3 nucleotides: TGTGCCAGCAGGCTAGCGGGAGGAATAGATACGCAGTATTTT. Protein product: CASRLAGGIDTQYF.

The chain uses TRBV10-3 and TRBJ2-7; TRBD2 agrees at 12 bases. The trim removed 7 bases at V and 5 bases at J, leaving 21 bases unmatched. This CDR3 has 19 residues. CDR1 is ENHRY and CDR2 is SYGVKD in the germline V gene. CDR3 sequence: CAINGGPLAGGPGRDEQYF. DNA of the CDR3: TGTGCCATCAACGGGGGACCCCTAGCGGGAGGGCCAGGGCGGGACGAGCAGTACTTC.

J is TRBJ2-5 and V is TRBV12-1; the table assigns TRBD1, which was not confirmed against the DNA. TRBV12-1 is a known pseudogene. CDR3 length: 11 amino acids. The CDR3 sequence is CASNSTGQVNF. As DNA, the CDR3 is TGTGCCAGCAACTCTACTGGACAGGTTAACTTC.

This clone was counted a few times. V and J are TRBV19 and TRBJ2-1, with D perhaps TRBD1 (5 bases). The germline V gene encodes CDR1 LNHDA and CDR2 SQIVND (reference sequence). V gave up 5 bases and J gave up 15 bases, with 17 bases separating them. The CDR3 totals 12 residues. CDR3 in amino acids: CASSSRGRATFF. In nucleotides, the CDR3 is TGTGCCAGTAGTTCCCGAGGCAGGGCCACGTTCTTC.

The CDR3 DNA reads as TGTGCCAGCAGCTTACAGCGGGAGGCATCCTACAATGAGCAGTTCTTC. As protein: CASSLQREASYNEQFF. The chain has TRBV5-4 and TRBJ2-1; 9 nucleotides agree with TRBD2. V dropped 2 bases and J dropped 1; count of bases not matched to a gene: 4. The CDR3 is 16 amino acids. CDR1 and CDR2 from the germline V gene are SGHNT and YYREEE (reference sequence).

This clone was detected a few times. The chain joins TRBV30 to TRBJ2-2; possible D gene TRBD2, 6 bases. The CDR3 contains 14 residues. The germline V gene has CDR1 GTSNPN and CDR2 SVGIG (reference sequence). The V and J ends lost 0 bases and 3 bases respectively, with 8 bases between them. The CDR3 protein is CAWSVAGHTGELFF. The CDR3 DNA sequence: TGTGCCTGGAGTGTAGCGGGTCACACCGGGGAGCTGTTTTTT.

The rearrangement uses TRBV7-6 and TRBJ2-7; 12 bases agree with TRBD2. CDR1 is SGHVS and CDR2 is FNYEAQ in the germline V gene. The V gene end was trimmed by 3 bases and the J gene end by 7 bases; junction bases not matched to a gene: 1. This CDR3 region has 13 residues. The CDR3 bases are TGTGCCAGCAGCTTTACTAGCGGGAGGGAGCAGTACTTC. Translating it yields CASSFTSGREQYF.

This clone was detected only a few times. This chain connects TRBV29-1 to TRBJ1-1; D uncertain. The CDR3 has 13 amino acids. Trimming took 6 bases from V and 1 from J, leaving 12 bases between them. Germline values: CDR1 SQVTM, CDR2 ANQGSEA. The CDR3 loop reads CSVALRGNTEAFF. The CDR3 DNA reads TGCAGCGTGGCCCTACGGGGGAACACTGAAGCTTTCTTT.

This clone came up once. J is TRBJ2-5 and V is TRBV28, with TRBD1 matching over 8 bases. The tail of the sequence fits TRBJ2-7 better, so the J call may be wrong. Germline CDR1 reads MDHEN; CDR2 reads SYDVKM. The CDR3 runs to 16 residues. As DNA, the CDR3 is TGTGCCAGCAGACGAACCGGGACAGGTTCCACCTACGAGCAGTACTTC. This gives the protein CASRRTGTGSTYEQYF.

This chain uses TRBV18 with TRBJ2-7, with a weak D call TRBD2 (5 bases). The CDR3 totals 13 residues. Germline V CDR1 and CDR2: KGHSH, LQKENI. V was trimmed by 6 bases and J by 0 bases, leaving 9 bases between them. The CDR3 here is CASSAGFSYEQYF. The CDR3, as DNA: TGTGCCAGCTCGGCGGGTTTCTCCTACGAGCAGTACTTC.

The chain has TRBV5-4 and TRBJ2-3; 8 bases map to TRBD2. The CDR3 covers 16 residues. Germline V CDR1 and CDR2: SGHNT, YYREEE (reference sequence). V was clipped by 4 bases and J by 3 bases; unmatched bases: 10. CDR3 sequence: CASSPRTAGATDTQYF. DNA of the CDR3: TGTGCCAGCAGCCCGCGTACAGCGGGAGCGACAGATACGCAGTATTTT.